The entry below describes one T cell receptor (beta chain). The antigen is not known. The TCR library protocol was used to attach unique molecular identifiers. These identifiers were attached to individual cDNA molecules. TCRdb re-called the 5' RACE reads with MiXCR, one entry per CDR3 protein. The sample carries 80,000 to 100,000 distinct CDR3 sequences, about 12% recorded once. This specimen belongs to a study of early T cells in non-severe SARS-CoV-2 infection. Findings and caveats of the study: A preference for anti-spike CD8 responses marked VDJdb matching, which missed private and CD4 specificities.

The CDR3 has 10 amino acids. Trimming stripped 7 bases from V and 5 bases from J, with 9 bases between. Germline V gene data show CDR1 as SQVTM and CDR2 as ANQGSEA. The receptor was isolated from an adult who was a healthcare worker with PCR-confirmed SARS-CoV-2 infection or an uninfected control (not recorded which). Sequenced input: whole blood. The chain joins TRBV29-1 to TRBJ2-7; possible D gene TRBD2, 5 bases. Written as DNA, the CDR3 is TGCAGCGCGGGGAACAACGAGCAGTACTTC. Amino acids: CSAGNNEQYF.